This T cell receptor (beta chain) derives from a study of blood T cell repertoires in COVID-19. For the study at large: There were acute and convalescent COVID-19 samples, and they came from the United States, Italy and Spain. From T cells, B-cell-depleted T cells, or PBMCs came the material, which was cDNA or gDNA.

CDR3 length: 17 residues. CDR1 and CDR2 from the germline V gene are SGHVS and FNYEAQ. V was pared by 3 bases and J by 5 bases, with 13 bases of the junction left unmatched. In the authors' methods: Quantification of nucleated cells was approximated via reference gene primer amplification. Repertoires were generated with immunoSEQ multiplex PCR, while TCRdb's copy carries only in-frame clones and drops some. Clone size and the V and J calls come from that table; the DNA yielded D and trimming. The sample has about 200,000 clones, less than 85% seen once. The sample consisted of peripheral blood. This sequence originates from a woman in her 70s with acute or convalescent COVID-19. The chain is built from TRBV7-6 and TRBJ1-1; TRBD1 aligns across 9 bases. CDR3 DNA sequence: TGTGCCAGCAGCTTCCCAGTGGGGACAGGGTTGAGTACTGAAGCTTTCTTT. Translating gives CASSFPVGTGLSTEAFF.